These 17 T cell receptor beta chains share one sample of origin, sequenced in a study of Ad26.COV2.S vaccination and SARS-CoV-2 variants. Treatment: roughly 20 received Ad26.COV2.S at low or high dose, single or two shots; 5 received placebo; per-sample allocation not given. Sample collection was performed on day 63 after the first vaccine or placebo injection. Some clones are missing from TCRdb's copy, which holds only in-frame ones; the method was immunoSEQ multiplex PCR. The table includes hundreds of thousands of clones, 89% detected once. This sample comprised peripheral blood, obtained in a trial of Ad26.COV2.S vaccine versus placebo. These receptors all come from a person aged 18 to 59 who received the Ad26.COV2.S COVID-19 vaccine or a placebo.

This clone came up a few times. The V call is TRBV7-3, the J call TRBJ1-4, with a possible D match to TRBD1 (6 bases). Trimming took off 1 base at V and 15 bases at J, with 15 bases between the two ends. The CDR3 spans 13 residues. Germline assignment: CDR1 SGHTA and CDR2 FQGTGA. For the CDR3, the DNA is TGTGCCAGCAGCTTAAAGGGGTTGGAGGGGGTGTTTTTT. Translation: CASSLKGLEGVFF. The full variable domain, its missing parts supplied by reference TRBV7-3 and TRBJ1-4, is GAGVSQTPSNKVTEKGKYVELRCDPISGHTALYWYRQSLGQGPEFLIYFQGTGAADDSGLPNDRFFAVRPEGSVSTLKIQRTERGDSAVYLCASSLKGLEGVFFGSGTQLSVL.

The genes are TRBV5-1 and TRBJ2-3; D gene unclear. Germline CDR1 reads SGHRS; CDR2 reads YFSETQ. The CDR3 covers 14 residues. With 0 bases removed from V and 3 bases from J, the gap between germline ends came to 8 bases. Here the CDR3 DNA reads TGCGCCAGCAGCTTGGAGACCATTACAGATACGCAGTATTTT. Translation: CASSLETITDTQYF.

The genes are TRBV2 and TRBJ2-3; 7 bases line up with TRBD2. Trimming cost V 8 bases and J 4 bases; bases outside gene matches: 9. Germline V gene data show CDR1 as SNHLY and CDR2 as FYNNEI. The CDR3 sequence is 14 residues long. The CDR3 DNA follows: TGTGCCAGCTCAACGGGAGGCAGCTCAGATACGCAGTATTTT. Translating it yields CASSTGGSSDTQYF. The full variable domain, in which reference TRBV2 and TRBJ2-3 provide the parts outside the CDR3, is EPEVTQTPSHQVTQMGQEVILRCVPISNHLYFYWYRQILGQKVEFLVSFYNNEISEKSEIFDDQFSVERPDGSNFTLKIRSTKLEDSAMYFCASSTGGSSDTQYFGPGTRLTVL.

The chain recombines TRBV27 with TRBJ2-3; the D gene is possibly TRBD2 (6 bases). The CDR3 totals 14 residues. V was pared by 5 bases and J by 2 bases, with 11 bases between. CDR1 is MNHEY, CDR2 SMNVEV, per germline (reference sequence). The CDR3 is CASSLASDTDTQYF. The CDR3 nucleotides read TGTGCCAGCAGTCTAGCTAGCGACACAGATACGCAGTATTTT.

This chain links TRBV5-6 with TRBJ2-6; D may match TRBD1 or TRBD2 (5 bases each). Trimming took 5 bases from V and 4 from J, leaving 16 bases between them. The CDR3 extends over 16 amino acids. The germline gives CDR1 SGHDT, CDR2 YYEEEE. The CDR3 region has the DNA TGTGCCAGCAGTACGGACGGGACGGGCGGGGCCAACGTCCTGACTTTC. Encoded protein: CASSTDGTGGANVLTF. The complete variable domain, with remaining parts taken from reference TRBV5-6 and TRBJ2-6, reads DAGVTQSPTHLIKTRGQQVTLRCSPKSGHDTVSWYQQALGQGPQFIFQYYEEEERQRGNFPDRFSGHQFPNYSSELNVNALLLGDSALYLCASSTDGTGGANVLTFGAGSRLTVL.

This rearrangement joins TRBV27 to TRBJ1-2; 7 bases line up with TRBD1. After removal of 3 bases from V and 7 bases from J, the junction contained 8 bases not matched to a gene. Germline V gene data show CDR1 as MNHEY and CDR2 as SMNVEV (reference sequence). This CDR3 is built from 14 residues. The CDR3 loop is CASSLVGGAGGYTF. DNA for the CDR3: TGTGCCAGCAGTTTGGTAGGGGGCGCAGGTGGCTACACCTTC.

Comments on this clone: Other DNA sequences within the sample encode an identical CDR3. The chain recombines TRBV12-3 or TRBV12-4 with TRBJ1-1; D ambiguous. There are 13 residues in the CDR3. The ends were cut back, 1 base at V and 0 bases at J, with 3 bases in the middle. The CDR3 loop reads CASSLGMNTEAFF. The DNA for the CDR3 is TGTGCCAGCAGTTTAGGCATGAACACTGAAGCTTTCTTT.

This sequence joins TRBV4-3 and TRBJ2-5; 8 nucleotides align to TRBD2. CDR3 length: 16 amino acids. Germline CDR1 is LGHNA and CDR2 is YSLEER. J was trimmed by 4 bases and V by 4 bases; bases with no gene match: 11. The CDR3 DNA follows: TGCGCCAGCAGCCCCTTTGCGGGGGGTTTGGGAGAGACCCAGTACTTC. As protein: CASSPFAGGLGETQYF.

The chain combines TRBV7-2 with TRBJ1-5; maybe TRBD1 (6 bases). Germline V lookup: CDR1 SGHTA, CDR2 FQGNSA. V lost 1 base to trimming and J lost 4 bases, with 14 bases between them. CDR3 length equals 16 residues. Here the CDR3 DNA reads TGTGCCAGCAGCTTAGAACGGGGGCGAGGGAATCAGCCCCAGCATTTT. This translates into CASSLERGRGNQPQHF.

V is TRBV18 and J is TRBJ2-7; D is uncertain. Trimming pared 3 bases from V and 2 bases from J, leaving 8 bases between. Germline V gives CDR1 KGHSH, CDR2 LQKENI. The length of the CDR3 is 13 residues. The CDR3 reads CASSPKDTYEQYF. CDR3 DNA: TGTGCCAGCTCACCGAAAGATACCTACGAGCAGTACTTC.

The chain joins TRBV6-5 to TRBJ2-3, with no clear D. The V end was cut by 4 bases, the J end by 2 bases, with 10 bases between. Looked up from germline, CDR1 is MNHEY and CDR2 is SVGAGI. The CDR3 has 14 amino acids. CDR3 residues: CASSSRLHTDTQYF. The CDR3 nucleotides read TGTGCCAGCAGTTCCCGCCTTCACACAGATACGCAGTATTTT.

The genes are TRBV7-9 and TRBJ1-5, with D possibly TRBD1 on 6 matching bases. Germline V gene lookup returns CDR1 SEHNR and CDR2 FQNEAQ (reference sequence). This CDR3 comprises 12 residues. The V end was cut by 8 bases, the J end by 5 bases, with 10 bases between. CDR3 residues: CASGQLDQPQHF. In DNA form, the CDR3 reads TGTGCCAGCGGACAGCTTGATCAGCCCCAGCATTTT.

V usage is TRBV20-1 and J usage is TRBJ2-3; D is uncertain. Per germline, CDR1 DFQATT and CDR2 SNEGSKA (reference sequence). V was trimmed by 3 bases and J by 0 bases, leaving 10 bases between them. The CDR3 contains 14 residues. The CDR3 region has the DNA TGCAGTGCTAGTTCCGGGTCGAGCACAGATACGCAGTATTTT. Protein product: CSASSGSSTDTQYF.

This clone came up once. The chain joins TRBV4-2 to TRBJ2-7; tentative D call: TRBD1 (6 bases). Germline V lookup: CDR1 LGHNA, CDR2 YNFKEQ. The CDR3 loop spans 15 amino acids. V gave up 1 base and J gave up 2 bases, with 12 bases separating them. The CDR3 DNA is TGTGCCAGCAGCCAAGGGGGGCGACAGCCCTACGAGCAGTACTTC. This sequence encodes CASSQGGRQPYEQYF.

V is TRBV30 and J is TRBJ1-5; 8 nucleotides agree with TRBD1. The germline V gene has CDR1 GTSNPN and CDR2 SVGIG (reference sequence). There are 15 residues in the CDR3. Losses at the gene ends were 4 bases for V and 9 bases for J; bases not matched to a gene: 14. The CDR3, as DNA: TGTGCCTGGACCAAGGACAGGGCCGGGCGAGGGCCCCAGCATTTT. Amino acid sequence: CAWTKDRAGRGPQHF.

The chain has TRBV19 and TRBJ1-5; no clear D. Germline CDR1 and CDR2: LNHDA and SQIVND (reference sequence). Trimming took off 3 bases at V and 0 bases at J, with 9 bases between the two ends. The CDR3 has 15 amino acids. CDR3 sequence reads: CASSIAYGSNQPQHF. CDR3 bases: TGTGCCAGTAGTATCGCTTACGGTAGCAATCAGCCCCAGCATTTT.

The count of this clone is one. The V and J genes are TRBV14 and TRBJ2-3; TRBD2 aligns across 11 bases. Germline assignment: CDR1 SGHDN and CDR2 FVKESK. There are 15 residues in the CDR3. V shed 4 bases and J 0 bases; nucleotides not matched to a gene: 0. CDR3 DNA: TGTGCCAGCAGCCCTAGCGGGAGGAGCACAGATACGCAGTATTTT. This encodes CASSPSGRSTDTQYF.